The 23 T cell receptor beta chains reported below all come from one sample, sequenced in a study of T cell responses to AZD1222 COVID-19 vaccine. Data came from immunoSEQ multiplex PCR; TCRdb stores just in-frame clones and leaves some out. The sample yields 90,000 to 120,000 clones, around 89% seen once. The sample was peripheral blood, taken on day 0 of AZD1222 vaccination. Receptor source: an adult in good health.

This clone occurred once. The chain carries TRBV21-1 and TRBJ2-7. TRBV21-1 constitutes a pseudogene. The CDR3 covers 14 residues. CDR3 bases: TGTGCCAGCAGCAAAGCGGGGGAATCCTACGAGCAGTACTTC. It is translated as CASSKAGESYEQYF.

J is TRBJ2-7 and V is TRBV7-8; D possibly matches TRBD1 or TRBD2 (5 bases each). The CDR3 contains 14 residues. Germline V gene sequence: CDR1 SGHVS, CDR2 FQNEAQ. V lost 5 bases and J lost 7, with 18 bases in between. The CDR3 spells CASSRDGVVREQYF. In nucleotides, the CDR3 is TGTGCCAGCAGCCGGGACGGGGTGGTTCGGGAGCAGTACTTC.

V is TRBV7-2 and J is TRBJ1-3; D perhaps matches TRBD1 (6 bases). The CDR3 sequence is 15 residues long. CDR1 SGHTA and CDR2 FQGNSA come from the germline V gene. The V end lost 4 bases, the J end lost 4 bases, and 14 bases lay between the germline ends. The CDR3 region is CASSSRQAPGNTIYF. The CDR3 coding sequence is TGTGCCAGCAGCTCTCGACAGGCTCCCGGAAACACCATATATTTT.

The chain uses TRBV19 and TRBJ1-1, with a tentative D call TRBD1 (6 bases). The CDR3 runs to 14 residues. CDR1 and CDR2 from the germline V gene are LNHDA and SQIVND (reference sequence). The V and J ends lost 10 bases and 5 bases respectively, with 20 bases between them. CDR3 DNA: TGTGCCACCGCCCGGCCGGGGGCGGTTACTGAAGCTTTCTTT. Its protein product is CATARPGAVTEAFF.

This rearrangement joins TRBV28 to TRBJ1-2, with D possibly being TRBD1 (6 bases). Germline loops: CDR1 MDHEN, CDR2 SYDVKM. The CDR3 covers 13 residues. The ends were cut back, 6 bases at V and 4 bases at J, with 12 bases in the middle. Here the CDR3 reads CASSSEQGYGYTF. CDR3 nucleotide sequence: TGTGCCAGCAGCTCGGAACAGGGCTATGGCTACACCTTC.

The rearrangement uses TRBV15 and TRBJ1-6, with D unclear. CDR1 and CDR2 from the germline V gene are LNHNV and YYDKDF (reference sequence). The CDR3 runs 14 residues. Trimming stripped 2 bases from V and 6 bases from J, with 8 bases between. CDR3 DNA: TGTGCCACCAGCAGATTCTCTTTTAATTCACCCCTCCACTTT. Its protein product is CATSRFSFNSPLHF.

The chain recombines TRBV12-5 with TRBJ1-1; D might be TRBD1 (5 bases). Germline-derived CDR1 and CDR2 are LGHNT and FRNRAP. This CDR3 comprises 12 residues. V lost 6 bases to trimming and J lost 6 bases, with 11 bases between them. CDR3 bases: TGTGCTAGTGGCTGGGGGGTTTCTGAAGCTTTCTTT. It translates to CASGWGVSEAFF.

CDR3 in amino acids: CASSLGGGETQYF. CDR3 nucleotides: TGTGCCAGCAGCTTAGGAGGGGGGGAGACCCAGTACTTC. The J gene is TRBJ2-5, the V gene TRBV7-2, with D perhaps being TRBD1 or TRBD2 (6 bases each). The germline CDR1 and CDR2 sequences are SGHTA and FQGNSA. The CDR3 loop spans 13 amino acids. V was shortened by 1 base and J by 5 bases, with 8 bases between the two germline ends.

The chain is built from TRBV7-8 and TRBJ1-1, with no clear D. CDR1 SGHVS and CDR2 FQNEAQ come from the germline V gene. Trimming took off 1 base at V and 6 bases at J, with 6 bases between the two ends. This CDR3 spans 12 amino acids. The CDR3 sequence: CASSLDGAEAFF. The CDR3, as DNA: TGTGCCAGCAGCTTAGATGGGGCTGAAGCTTTCTTT.

This clone was observed a single time. The genes are TRBV7-2 and TRBJ2-2; D not resolved. Germline CDR1 is SGHTA and CDR2 is FQGNSA. The CDR3 sequence is 16 residues long. V was clipped by 2 bases and J by 0 bases, with 10 bases between them. The CDR3 sequence is CASSLRGPTNTGELFF. Here the CDR3 DNA reads TGTGCCAGCAGCTTACGAGGTCCCACGAACACCGGGGAGCTGTTTTTT.

The chain couples TRBV2 to TRBJ2-2, with 7 positions matching TRBD2. J gave up 4 bases and V 7 bases, and 6 bases lay outside the gene matches. The germline gives CDR1 SNHLY, CDR2 FYNNEI. CDR3 length: 14 residues. The CDR3 nucleotides are TGTGCCAGCAAAGAGCGGGAAGGCACCGGGGAGCTGTTTTTT. Translation gives CASKEREGTGELFF. The full variable domain, completed using reference TRBV2 and TRBJ2-2, is EPEVTQTPSHQVTQMGQEVILRCVPISNHLYFYWYRQILGQKVEFLVSFYNNEISEKSEIFDDQFSVERPDGSNFTLKIRSTKLEDSAMYFCASKEREGTGELFFGEGSRLTVL.

In this sample, this clone turned up once. V is TRBV19 and J is TRBJ1-1; D is perhaps TRBD1 (6 bases). Germline V lookup: CDR1 LNHDA, CDR2 SQIVND (reference sequence). Trimming removed 7 bases at V and 3 bases at J, with 24 bases between. The length of the CDR3 is 17 residues. The CDR3 reads CASKAGDTKSWDTEAFF. CDR3 DNA: TGTGCCAGTAAGGCAGGGGACACCAAGTCGTGGGACACTGAAGCTTTCTTT.

The chain is built from TRBV14 and TRBJ2-5; D is perhaps TRBD2 (5 bases). Germline V gene sequence: CDR1 SGHDN, CDR2 FVKESK. The CDR3 extends over 13 amino acids. V was clipped by 6 bases and J by 5 bases, with 13 bases between them. The CDR3 sequence is CASSRVGGETQYF. CDR3 nucleotides: TGTGCCAGCAGTCGTGTTGGCGGGGAGACCCAGTACTTC.

The chain recombines TRBV24-1 with TRBJ1-5; D remains unclear. Germline assignment: CDR1 KGHDR and CDR2 SFDVKD. The CDR3 totals 12 residues. The V and J ends lost 11 bases and 2 bases respectively, with 9 bases between them. In DNA form, the CDR3 reads TGTGCCATCTCCGGGCGCAATCAGCCCCAGCATTTT. Its translation is CAISGRNQPQHF.

The rearrangement joins TRBV28 to TRBJ2-7; 9 bases match TRBD2. This CDR3 has 13 residues. V was clipped by 5 bases and J by 2 bases; unmatched bases: 1. Per germline, CDR1 MDHEN and CDR2 SYDVKM. The CDR3 sequence is CASSSGGTYEQYF. The DNA of the CDR3 is TGTGCCAGCAGTAGCGGGGGGACCTACGAGCAGTACTTC.

The J gene is TRBJ1-3, the V gene TRBV6-6, with TRBD1 identical over 10 bases. The germline gives CDR1 MNHNY, CDR2 SVGAGI (reference sequence). The ends lost 5 bases at V and 1 base at J; junction bases unmatched: 14. The CDR3 totals 19 residues. CDR3 coding DNA: TGTGCCAGCAGTCTAAAGGGGACAGGGGACGCATATTCTGGAAACACCATATATTTT. Protein: CASSLKGTGDAYSGNTIYF.

This chain connects TRBV19 to TRBJ1-5; the D is unclear. From germline, CDR1 is LNHDA and CDR2 SQIVND (reference sequence). V lost 3 bases to trimming and J lost 5 bases, with 8 bases between them. The CDR3 contains 13 residues. The CDR3 DNA reads TGTGCCAGTAGTATCGGGAGTTATCAGCCCCAGCATTTT. Residues: CASSIGSYQPQHF.

The V and J genes are TRBV7-9 and TRBJ2-1; TRBD2 aligns across 8 bases. J gave up 4 bases and V 5 bases, and 13 bases lay outside the gene matches. Germline V gene lookup returns CDR1 SEHNR and CDR2 FQNEAQ (reference sequence). CDR3 length: 17 amino acids. This chain's CDR3 is CASSPFGISGAYNEQFF. As DNA, the CDR3 is TGTGCCAGCAGCCCCTTCGGGATTAGCGGGGCATACAATGAGCAGTTCTTC.

This clone was recorded a few times. V and J are TRBV5-6 and TRBJ2-1; the match to TRBD2 covers 9 bases. Trimming at V came to 1 base and at J to 12 bases, leaving 5 bases not matched to a gene. CDR3 size: 13 residues. Germline V CDR1 and CDR2: SGHDT, YYEEEE. In DNA form, the CDR3 reads TGTGCCAGCAGCTTGCTGGCTAGCGGGGTGCAGTTCTTC. It translates to CASSLLASGVQFF.

V gene TRBV28 combines with J gene TRBJ1-2; possibly TRBD1 for D (6 bases). The CDR3 has 12 residues. Trimming left V 8 bases short and J 6 bases short, with 13 bases between. Per germline, CDR1 MDHEN and CDR2 SYDVKM. In nucleotides, the CDR3 is TGTGCCAGCCAGGGGAAAAGGAATGGCTACACCTTC. As protein: CASQGKRNGYTF.

The rearrangement links TRBV12-3 or TRBV12-4 to TRBJ2-1; D perhaps matches TRBD2 (5 bases). Trimming removed 5 bases from V and 12 bases from J, with 11 bases in between. This CDR3 contains 11 residues. The CDR3 loop reads CASSRLYLQFF. The DNA of the CDR3 is TGTGCCAGCAGTCGACTATACCTGCAGTTCTTC.

V is TRBV10-3 and J is TRBJ1-2; the D gene is possibly TRBD1 (5 bases). The CDR3 has 15 amino acids. Germline V lookup: CDR1 ENHRY, CDR2 SYGVKD. V gave up 1 base and J gave up 6 bases, with 15 bases separating them. The CDR3 loop is CAISEWGGEENGYTF. CDR3 sequence (DNA): TGTGCCATCAGTGAGTGGGGGGGAGAAGAGAATGGCTACACCTTC.

The chain carries TRBV5-4 and TRBJ1-5; 10 bases are a match to TRBD1. V shed 4 bases, J shed 0 bases, and the junction held 4 bases outside the gene matches. Germline V lookup: CDR1 SGHNT, CDR2 YYREEE (reference sequence). CDR3 length: 16 residues. This CDR3 reads CASSAGTGASNQPQHF. The CDR3 DNA is TGTGCCAGCAGCGCCGGGACAGGGGCTAGCAATCAGCCCCAGCATTTT. Drawing the rest from reference TRBV5-4 and TRBJ1-5, the complete variable domain is ETGVTQSPTHLIKTRGQQVTLRCSSQSGHNTVSWYQQALGQGPQFIFQYYREEENGRGNFPPRFSGLQFPNYSSELNVNALELDDSALYLCASSAGTGASNQPQHFGDGTRLSIL.